This entry features one T cell receptor beta chain sequence. Its antigen is still unknown. Described time point: blood 2 weeks post-SBRT. This sample's treatment: 15 Gy SBRT to primary tumor, nephrectomy 4 weeks later. Radiation-treated patients gave blood at baseline, week 2 and week 4. The data belong to a study of radiation and T cells in renal cell carcinoma. The CDR3 is 13 amino acids. Trimming took 2 bases from V and 6 from J, leaving 10 bases between them. Germline V gives CDR1 SEHNR, CDR2 FQNEAQ (reference sequence). Some clones are missing from TCRdb's copy, which holds only in-frame ones; the method was immunoSEQ multiplex PCR. Of around 120,000 clones in the sample, approximately 75% were seen once. Notes on the study in general: Top tumor clonotypes rose in blood 2 weeks post-radiation, then contracted. No pretreatment tumor biopsies were available for baseline clonotypes.

This chain connects TRBV7-9 to TRBJ1-2; D unclear. Sequences were derived from blood, sampled from a patient whose treatment included radiotherapy and nephrectomy. The clonotype comes from a woman aged 60-70 years with renal cell carcinoma. CDR3 sequence: CASSLTSTHGYTF. The CDR3 DNA follows: TGTGCCAGCAGCTTAACCTCTACCCATGGCTACACCTTC.